One T cell receptor beta chain is described in this entry. These data originate in a study of blood T cell repertoires in COVID-19. Study-wide context: Spain, Italy and the United States supplied samples that represented acute and convalescent COVID-19. T cells, B-cell-depleted T cells, or PBMCs supplied cDNA or gDNA.

The V and J ends lost 4 bases and 7 bases respectively, with 3 bases between them. CDR3 length equals 10 residues. Authors' analysis steps: Researchers report that nucleated cell counts were estimated from reference gene primer amplification. The method was immunoSEQ multiplex PCR; TCRdb's version includes in-frame clones alone and lacks a portion of them. The V and J calls and clone size come from that table; D and trimming were worked out from the DNA. The sample includes 15,000 to 20,000 clones, 82% of them seen just once. The origin of this receptor is a woman in her seventies with active COVID-19. What was sequenced was peripheral blood. This rearrangement joins TRBV12-3 or TRBV12-4 to TRBJ2-3; D not certain. The CDR3 reads CASSSNTQYF. In DNA form, the CDR3 reads TGTGCCAGCAGTTCAAATACGCAGTATTTT.